The clone carrying this T cell receptor (beta chain) was detected once. Its cognate antigen is unknown. This table comes from immunoSEQ multiplex PCR, and its TCRdb copy is limited to in-frame clones, with some not included. The sample records 130,000 to 150,000 clones, approximately 86% being singletons. The entry originates in a study of cytomegalovirus exposure and HLA in healthy donors. Study-level points and caveats: The investigators catalogued under 200 TCR beta chains as cytomegalovirus-associated. Specificity for CMV antigens was confirmed in vitro for three of the CMV-associated chains.

The CDR3 sequence is 13 residues long. V lost 3 bases to trimming and J lost 2 bases, with 7 bases between them. Germline loops: CDR1 LNHDA, CDR2 SQIVND (reference sequence). The source of this sequence is a woman between 18 and 30 years old in good health and CMV-seropositive. The material sequenced was PBMCs. The chain links TRBV19 to TRBJ1-2, with D perhaps matching TRBD1 (5 bases). The CDR3 DNA reads as TGTGCCAGTAGTATGGGGCAGAACTATGGCTACACCTTC. Translation: CASSMGQNYGYTF.